This record looks at one T cell receptor (beta chain) sequence and its context. What it recognizes is unknown. The data belong to a study of T cells after posttransplantation cyclophosphamide. Clones were sequenced by immunoSEQ multiplex PCR, and TCRdb holds only the in-frame ones, with some missing. The repertoire holds 66,000 or so clones, with about 93% as singletons. Peripheral blood was collected from the related graft donor on the marrow donation day. Findings and caveats of the study: After PTCy, TRB diversity resembled that of CNI/methotrexate controls. Tissue-infiltrating T cells from skin or gut overlapped little with blood T cells. Later post-transplant blood repertoires were often dominated by donor CD8+ memory clones.

CDR1 MGHDK and CDR2 SYGVNS come from the germline V gene. The CDR3 consists of 16 residues. Trimming removed 1 base from V and 1 base from J, with 13 bases in between. This clonotype was obtained from a woman in her 30s in good health and a related stem cell transplant donor. The V and J genes are TRBV25-1 and TRBJ1-1; D is unclear. Sequencing was done on a sample of PBMCs. DNA of the CDR3: TGTGCCAGCAGTGAATCCTCCGGCCCCCCGAACACTGAAGCTTTCTTT. The encoded protein is CASSESSGPPNTEAFF.